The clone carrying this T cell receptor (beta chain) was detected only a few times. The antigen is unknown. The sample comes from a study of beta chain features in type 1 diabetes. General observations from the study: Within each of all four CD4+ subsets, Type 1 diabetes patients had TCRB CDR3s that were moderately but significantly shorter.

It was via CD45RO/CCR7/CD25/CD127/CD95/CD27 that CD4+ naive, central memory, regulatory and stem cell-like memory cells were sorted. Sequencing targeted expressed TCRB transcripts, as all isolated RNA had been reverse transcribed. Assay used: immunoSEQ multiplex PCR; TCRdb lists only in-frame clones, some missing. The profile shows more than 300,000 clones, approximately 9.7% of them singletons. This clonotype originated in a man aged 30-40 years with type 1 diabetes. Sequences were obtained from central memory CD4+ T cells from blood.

The CDR3 DNA reads TGTGCCAGCAGCCCGGGACAGGGGAAAAACATTCAGTACTTC. It encodes CASSPGQGKNIQYF. This chain links TRBV2 with TRBJ2-4, with 10 nucleotides matching TRBD1. This CDR3 region has 14 residues. Losses at the gene ends were 6 bases for V and 4 bases for J; bases not matched to a gene: 3. In germline, CDR1 is SNHLY, CDR2 FYNNEI.